Below are 2 T cell receptor beta chains sequenced from a single sample in a study of cytomegalovirus exposure and HLA in healthy donors. Data came from immunoSEQ multiplex PCR; TCRdb stores just in-frame clones and leaves some out. Among a few hundred thousand clones listed, 88% were seen once. Specimen: PBMCs. The receptors were gathered from a man aged 25 to 40 in good health and CMV-seronegative.

The rearrangement joins TRBV4-2 to TRBJ1-5, with no clear D. The CDR3 totals 13 residues. Germline CDR1 is LGHNA and CDR2 is YNFKEQ. Trimming took 0 bases from V and 7 from J, leaving 7 bases between them. CDR3: CASSQERAQPQHF. CDR3 DNA: TGTGCCAGCAGCCAAGAAAGAGCGCAGCCCCAGCATTTT.

CDR3 nucleotide sequence: TGTGCCAGCAGCTTAGGGTTTTTCGGGGCAGGGGGCACTTCTGAAGCTTTCTTT. It encodes CASSLGFFGAGGTSEAFF. The V and J genes are TRBV7-9 and TRBJ1-1, with 8 nucleotides matching TRBD1. Germline trimming cut 1 base from V and 6 bases from J; bases unmatched to any gene: 16. CDR1 and CDR2 from the germline V gene are SEHNR and FQNEAQ (reference sequence). CDR3 length equals 18 residues.